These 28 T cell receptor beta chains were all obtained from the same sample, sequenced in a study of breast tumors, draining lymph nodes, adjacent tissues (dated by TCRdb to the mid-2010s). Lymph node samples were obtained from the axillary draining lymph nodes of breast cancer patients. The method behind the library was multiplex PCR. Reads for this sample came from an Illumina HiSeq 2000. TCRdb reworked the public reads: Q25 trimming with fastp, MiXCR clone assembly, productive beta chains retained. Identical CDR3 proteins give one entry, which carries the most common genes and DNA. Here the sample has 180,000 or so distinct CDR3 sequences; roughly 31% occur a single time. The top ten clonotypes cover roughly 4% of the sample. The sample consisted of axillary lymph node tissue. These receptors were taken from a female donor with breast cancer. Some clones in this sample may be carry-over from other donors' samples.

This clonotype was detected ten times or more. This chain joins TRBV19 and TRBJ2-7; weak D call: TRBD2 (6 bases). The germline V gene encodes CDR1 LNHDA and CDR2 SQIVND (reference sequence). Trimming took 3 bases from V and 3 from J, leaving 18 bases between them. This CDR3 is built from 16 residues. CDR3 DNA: TGTGCCAGTAGTATGGGCGGGGCAGGTCCCGTCTACGAGCAGTACTTC. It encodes CASSMGGAGPVYEQYF.

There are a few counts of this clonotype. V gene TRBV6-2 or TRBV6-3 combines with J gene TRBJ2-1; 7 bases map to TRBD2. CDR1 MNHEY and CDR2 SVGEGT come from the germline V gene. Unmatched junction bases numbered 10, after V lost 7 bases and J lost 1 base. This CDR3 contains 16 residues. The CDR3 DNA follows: TGTGCCAGCACCCTAGGGTGGCGGGGGTCCTACAATGAGCAGTTCTTC. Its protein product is CASTLGWRGSYNEQFF.

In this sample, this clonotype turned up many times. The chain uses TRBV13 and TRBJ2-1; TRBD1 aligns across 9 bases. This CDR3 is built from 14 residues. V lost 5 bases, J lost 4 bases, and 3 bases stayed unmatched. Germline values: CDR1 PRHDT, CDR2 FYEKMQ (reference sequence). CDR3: CASSPGQGYNEQFF. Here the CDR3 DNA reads TGTGCCAGCAGCCCGGGACAGGGTTACAATGAGCAGTTCTTC.

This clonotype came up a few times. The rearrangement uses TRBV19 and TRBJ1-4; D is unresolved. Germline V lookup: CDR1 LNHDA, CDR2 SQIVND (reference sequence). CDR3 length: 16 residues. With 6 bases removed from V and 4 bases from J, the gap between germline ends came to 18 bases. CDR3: CASRRTFNNSNEKLFF. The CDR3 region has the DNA TGTGCCAGTAGACGAACATTCAACAACAGTAATGAAAAACTGTTTTTT.

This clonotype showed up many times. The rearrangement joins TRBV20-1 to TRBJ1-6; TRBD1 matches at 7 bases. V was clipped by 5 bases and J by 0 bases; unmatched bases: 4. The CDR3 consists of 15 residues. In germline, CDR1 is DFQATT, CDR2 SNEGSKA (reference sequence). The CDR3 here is CSAWDSSSYNSPLHF. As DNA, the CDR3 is TGCAGTGCTTGGGACAGTAGCTCCTATAATTCACCCCTCCACTTT.

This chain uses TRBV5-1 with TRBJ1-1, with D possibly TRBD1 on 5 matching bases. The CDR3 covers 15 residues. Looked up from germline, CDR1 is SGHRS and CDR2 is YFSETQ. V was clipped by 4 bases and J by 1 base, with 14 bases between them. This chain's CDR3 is CASSPWGGANTEAFF. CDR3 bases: TGCGCCAGCAGCCCCTGGGGAGGGGCGAACACTGAAGCTTTCTTT.

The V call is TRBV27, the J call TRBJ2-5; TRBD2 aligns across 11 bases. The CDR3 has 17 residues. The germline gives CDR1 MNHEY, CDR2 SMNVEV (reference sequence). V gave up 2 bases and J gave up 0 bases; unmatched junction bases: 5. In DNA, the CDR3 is TGTGCCAGCAGTTTAGGGACTAGCGGAGTGTACCAAGAGACCCAGTACTTC. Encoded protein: CASSLGTSGVYQETQYF.

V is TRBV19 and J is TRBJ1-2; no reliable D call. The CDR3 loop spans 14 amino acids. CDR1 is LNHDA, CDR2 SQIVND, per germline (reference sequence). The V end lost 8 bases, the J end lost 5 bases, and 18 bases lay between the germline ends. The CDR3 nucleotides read TGTGCCAGTGACATAGCTGGTGCGAGATATGGCTACACCTTC. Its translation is CASDIAGARYGYTF.

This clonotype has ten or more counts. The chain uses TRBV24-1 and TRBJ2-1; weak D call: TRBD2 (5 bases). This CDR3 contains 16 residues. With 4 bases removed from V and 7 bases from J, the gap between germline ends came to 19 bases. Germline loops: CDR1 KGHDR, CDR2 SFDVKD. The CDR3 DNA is TGTGCCACCAGTGAGGCCGCCGGAGGTACCTTTAATGAGCAGTTCTTC. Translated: CATSEAAGGTFNEQFF.

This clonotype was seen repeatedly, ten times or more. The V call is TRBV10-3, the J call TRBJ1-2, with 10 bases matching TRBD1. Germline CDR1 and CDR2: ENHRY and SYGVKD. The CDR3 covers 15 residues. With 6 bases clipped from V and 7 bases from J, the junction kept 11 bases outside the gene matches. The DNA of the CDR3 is TGTGCCATCAGACTCCAGACAGGGGGCATGGGTGGCTACACCTTC. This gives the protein CAIRLQTGGMGGYTF.

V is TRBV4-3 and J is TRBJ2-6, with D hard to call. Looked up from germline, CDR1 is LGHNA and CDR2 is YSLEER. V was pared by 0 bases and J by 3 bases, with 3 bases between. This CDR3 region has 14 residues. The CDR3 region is CASSQEDGANVLTF. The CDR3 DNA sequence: TGCGCCAGCAGCCAAGAAGATGGGGCCAACGTCCTGACTTTC.

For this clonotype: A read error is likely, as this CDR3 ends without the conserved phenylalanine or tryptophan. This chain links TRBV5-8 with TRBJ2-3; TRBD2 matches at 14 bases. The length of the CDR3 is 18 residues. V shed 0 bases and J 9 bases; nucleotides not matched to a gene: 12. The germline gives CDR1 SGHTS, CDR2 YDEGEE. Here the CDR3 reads CASSLGGLAGAGGETQYL. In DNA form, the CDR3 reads TGTGCCAGCAGCTTGGGGGGACTAGCGGGAGCTGGAGGAGAGACGCAGTATCTT.

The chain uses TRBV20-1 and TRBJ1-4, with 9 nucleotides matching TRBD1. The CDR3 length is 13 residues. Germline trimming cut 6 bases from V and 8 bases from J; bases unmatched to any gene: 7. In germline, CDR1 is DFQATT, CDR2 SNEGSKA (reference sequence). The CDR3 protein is CSATGTGLEKLFF. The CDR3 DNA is TGCAGTGCCACCGGGACAGGGCTGGAAAAACTGTTTTTT.

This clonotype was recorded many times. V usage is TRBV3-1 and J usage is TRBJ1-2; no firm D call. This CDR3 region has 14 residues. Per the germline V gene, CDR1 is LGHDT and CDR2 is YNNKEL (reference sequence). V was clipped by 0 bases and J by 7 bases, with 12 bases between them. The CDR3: CASSQDLGILGYTF. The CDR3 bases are TGTGCCAGCAGCCAAGATCTGGGGATCCTTGGCTACACCTTC. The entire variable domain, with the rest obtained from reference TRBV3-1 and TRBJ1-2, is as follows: DTAVSQTPKYLVTQMGNDKSIKCEQNLGHDTMYWYKQDSKKFLKIMFSYNNKELIINETVPNRFSPKSPDKAHLNLHINSLELGDSAVYFCASSQDLGILGYTFGSGTRLTVV.

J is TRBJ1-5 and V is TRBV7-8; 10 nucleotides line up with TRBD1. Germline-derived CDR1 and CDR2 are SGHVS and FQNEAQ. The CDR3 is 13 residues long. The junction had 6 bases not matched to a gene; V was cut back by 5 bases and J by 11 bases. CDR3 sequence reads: CASSIGQGETQHF. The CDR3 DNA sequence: TGTGCCAGCAGCATAGGACAGGGGGAGACCCAGCATTTT.

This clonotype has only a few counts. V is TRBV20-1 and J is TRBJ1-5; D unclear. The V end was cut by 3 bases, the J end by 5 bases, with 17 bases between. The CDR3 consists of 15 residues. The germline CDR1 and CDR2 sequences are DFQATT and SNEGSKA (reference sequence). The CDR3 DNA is TGCAGTGCTAGTCCCCGTGAGGGAGCTTATCAGCCCCAGCATTTT. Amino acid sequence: CSASPREGAYQPQHF.

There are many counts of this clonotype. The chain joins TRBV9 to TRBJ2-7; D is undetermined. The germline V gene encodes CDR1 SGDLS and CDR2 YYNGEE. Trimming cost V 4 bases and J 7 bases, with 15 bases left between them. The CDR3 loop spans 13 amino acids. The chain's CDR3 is CASSTDGGIEQYF. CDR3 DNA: TGTGCCAGCAGCACTGACGGTGGTATTGAGCAGTACTTC. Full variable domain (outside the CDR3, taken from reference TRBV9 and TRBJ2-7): DSGVTQTPKHLITATGQRVTLRCSPRSGDLSVYWYQQSLDQGLQFLIQYYNGEERAKGNILERFSAQQFPDLHSELNLSSLELGDSALYFCASSTDGGIEQYFGPGTRLTVT.

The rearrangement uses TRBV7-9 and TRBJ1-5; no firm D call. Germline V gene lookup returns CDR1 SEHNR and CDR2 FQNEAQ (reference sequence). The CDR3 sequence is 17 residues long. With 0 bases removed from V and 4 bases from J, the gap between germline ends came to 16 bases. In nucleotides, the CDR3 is TGTGCCAGCAGCTTAGCGAGGAGGGTCACGAATAATCAGCCCCAGCATTTT. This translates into CASSLARRVTNNQPQHF.

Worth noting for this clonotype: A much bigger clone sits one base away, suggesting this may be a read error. The CDR3, as DNA: TGTGCCAGCAGCTTTGAAAGGACTAGCGGGAGCCTGCAGCACTTC. It translates to CASSFERTSGSLQHF. This chain joins TRBV7-9 and TRBJ2-5; 13 bases agree with TRBD2. The CDR3 is 15 amino acids. The germline CDR1 and CDR2 sequences are SEHNR and FQNEAQ (reference sequence).

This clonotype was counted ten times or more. This CDR3 is CAISEGGSAQETQYF. CDR3 in DNA: TGTGCCATCAGTGAAGGCGGGAGTGCCCAAGAGACCCAGTACTTC. The chain uses TRBV10-3 and TRBJ2-5; 7 positions agree with TRBD2. The V and J ends lost 3 bases and 1 base, in that order; junction bases with no gene match: 5. There are 15 residues in the CDR3. Germline V gene lookup returns CDR1 ENHRY and CDR2 SYGVKD.

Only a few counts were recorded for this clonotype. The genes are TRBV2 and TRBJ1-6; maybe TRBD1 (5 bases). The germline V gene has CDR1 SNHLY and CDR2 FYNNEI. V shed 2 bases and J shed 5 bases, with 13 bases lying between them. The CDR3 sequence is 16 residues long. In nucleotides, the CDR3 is TGTGCCAGCAGTGAAAGAGGGGCCAAAGATAATTCACCCCTCCACTTT. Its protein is CASSERGAKDNSPLHF.

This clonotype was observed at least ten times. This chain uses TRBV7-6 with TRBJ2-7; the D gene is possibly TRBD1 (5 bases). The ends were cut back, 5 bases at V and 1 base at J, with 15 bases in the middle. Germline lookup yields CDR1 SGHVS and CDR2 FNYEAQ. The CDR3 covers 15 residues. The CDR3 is CASSRGGAGSYEQYF. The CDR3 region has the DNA TGTGCCAGCAGCCGCGGTGGGGCAGGGTCCTACGAGCAGTACTTC.

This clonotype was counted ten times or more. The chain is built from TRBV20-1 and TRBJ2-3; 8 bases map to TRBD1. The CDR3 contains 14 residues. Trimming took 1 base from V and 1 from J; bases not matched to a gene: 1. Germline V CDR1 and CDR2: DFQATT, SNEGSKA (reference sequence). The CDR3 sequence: CSARGQGRTDTQYF. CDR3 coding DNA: TGCAGTGCTAGAGGACAGGGGCGCACAGATACGCAGTATTTT.

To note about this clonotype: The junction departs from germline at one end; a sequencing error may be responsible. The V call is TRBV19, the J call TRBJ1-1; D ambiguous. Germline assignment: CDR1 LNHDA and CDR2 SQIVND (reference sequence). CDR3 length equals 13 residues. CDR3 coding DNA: TGTGCCAGTAGTATAGCCAGTCCCACTGAAGCTTCCTTT. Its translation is CASSIASPTEASF. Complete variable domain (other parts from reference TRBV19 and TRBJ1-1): DGGITQSPKYLFRKEGQNVTLSCEQNLNHDAMYWYRQDPGQGLRLIYYSQIVNDFQKGDIAEGYSVSREKKESFPLTVTSAQKNPTAFYLCASSIASPTEASFGQGTRLTVV.

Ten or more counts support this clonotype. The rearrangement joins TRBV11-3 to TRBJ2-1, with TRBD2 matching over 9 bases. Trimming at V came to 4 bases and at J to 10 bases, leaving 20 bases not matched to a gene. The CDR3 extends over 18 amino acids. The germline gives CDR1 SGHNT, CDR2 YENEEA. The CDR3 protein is CASSSSGSARGGPEEQFF. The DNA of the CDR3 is TGTGCCAGCAGCTCTAGTGGATCGGCGCGGGGGGGTCCCGAAGAGCAGTTCTTC.

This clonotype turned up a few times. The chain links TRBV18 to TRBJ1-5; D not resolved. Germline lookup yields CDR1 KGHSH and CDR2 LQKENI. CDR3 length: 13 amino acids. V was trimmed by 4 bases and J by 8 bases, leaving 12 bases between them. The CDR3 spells CASSLALWEPQHF. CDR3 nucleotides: TGTGCCAGCTCACTCGCACTTTGGGAGCCCCAGCATTTT.

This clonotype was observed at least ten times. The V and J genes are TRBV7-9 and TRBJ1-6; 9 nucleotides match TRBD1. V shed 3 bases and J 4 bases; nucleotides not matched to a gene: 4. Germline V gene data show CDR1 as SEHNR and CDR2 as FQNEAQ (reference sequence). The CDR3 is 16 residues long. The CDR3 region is CASSLGTGTYNSPLHF. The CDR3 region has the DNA TGTGCCAGCAGCTTGGGGACAGGGACTTATAATTCACCCCTCCACTTT.

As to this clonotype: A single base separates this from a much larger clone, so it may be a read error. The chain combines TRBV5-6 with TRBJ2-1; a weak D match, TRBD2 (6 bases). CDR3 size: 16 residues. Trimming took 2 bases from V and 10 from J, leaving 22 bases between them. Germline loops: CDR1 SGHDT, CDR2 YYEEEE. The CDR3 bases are TGTGCCAGCAGCTTTTTGTCTACCGGGAGTCGGAGGGAGCAGTTCTTC. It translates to CASSFLSTGSRREQFF. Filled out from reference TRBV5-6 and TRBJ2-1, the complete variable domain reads DAGVTQSPTHLIKTRGQQVTLRCSPKSGHDTVSWYQQALGQGPQFIFQYYEEEERQRGNFPDRFSGHQFPNYSSELNVNALLLGDSALYLCASSFLSTGSRREQFFGPGTRLTVL.